The 29 T cell receptor beta chains presented below share a single source sample, sequenced in a study of PD-L1 blockade in urothelial cancer. Described time point: pretreatment peripheral blood. Libraries were prepared by immunoSEQ multiplex PCR; TCRdb keeps only in-frame clonotypes and omits some of them. The sample records around 70,000 clones, 75% to 90% being singletons. Sequencing used PBMCs, obtained around atezolizumab (anti-PD-L1) treatment. The receptor source for this set is a man between 65 and 85 years old with urothelial cancer.

The V and J genes are TRBV19 and TRBJ1-2, with D perhaps matching TRBD1 (6 bases). The CDR3 loop spans 14 amino acids. CDR1 and CDR2 (germline): LNHDA, SQIVND (reference sequence). The V end lost 7 bases, the J end lost 8 bases, and 20 bases lay between the germline ends. The CDR3 sequence: CASTHPTRGSGYTF. In DNA, the CDR3 is TGTGCCAGTACCCACCCCACCAGGGGCAGCGGCTACACCTTC.

The V call is TRBV7-3, the J call TRBJ2-2, with 7 bases matching TRBD1. Germline V CDR1 and CDR2: SGHTA, FQGTGA. This CDR3 is 16 amino acids long. V was pared by 0 bases and J by 7 bases, with 8 bases of the junction left unmatched. CDR3 sequence: CASSLTRLGGGGELFF. The CDR3 nucleotides are TGTGCCAGCAGCTTAACCCGTCTAGGGGGCGGCGGGGAGCTGTTTTTT.

The chain combines TRBV28 with TRBJ1-2; TRBD1 aligns across 7 bases. CDR1 and CDR2 (germline): MDHEN, SYDVKM. Trimming cost V 8 bases and J 4 bases; bases outside gene matches: 13. There are 15 residues in the CDR3. In DNA, the CDR3 is TGTGCCAGCGGGCCGAGAGCAGGGGGACGCTATGGCTACACCTTC. Its translation is CASGPRAGGRYGYTF.

The chain recombines TRBV5-4 with TRBJ1-2; 7 bases agree with TRBD1. The V gene end was trimmed by 4 bases and the J gene end by 3 bases; junction bases not matched to a gene: 3. The germline V gene encodes CDR1 SGHNT and CDR2 YYREEE (reference sequence). This CDR3 comprises 13 residues. The CDR3 bases are TGTGCCAGCAGCCAAGACAGGGACTATGGCTACACCTTC. Translated: CASSQDRDYGYTF.

The rearrangement uses TRBV19 and TRBJ1-2; D possibly corresponds to TRBD1 (5 bases). Germline loops: CDR1 LNHDA, CDR2 SQIVND (reference sequence). CDR3 length: 14 residues. V lost 2 bases and J lost 0, with 7 bases in between. The chain's CDR3 is CASSIFRANYGYTF. DNA for the CDR3: TGTGCCAGTAGTATATTCAGGGCTAACTATGGCTACACCTTC.

CDR3 in DNA: TGTGCCAGCGACGAAAGCGGGAGCATCTACAATGAGCAGTTCTTC. This codes for CASDESGSIYNEQFF. The chain carries TRBV27 and TRBJ2-1, with 8 bases matching TRBD2. The J segment lost 3 bases and the V segment lost 8 bases, leaving 9 bases of the junction unmatched. CDR3 length: 15 amino acids. CDR1 and CDR2 (germline): MNHEY, SMNVEV (reference sequence).

V is TRBV18 and J is TRBJ1-4; the D is unclear. There are 12 residues in the CDR3. Germline V gene data show CDR1 as KGHSH and CDR2 as LQKENI. V was pared by 2 bases and J by 14 bases, with 12 bases between. The CDR3 DNA reads as TGTGCCAGCTCACCATGGGTCGGAGAGCTGTTTTTT. As protein: CASSPWVGELFF. Based on the CDR3 plus reference TRBV18 and TRBJ1-4, the full variable domain is NAGVMQNPRHLVRRRGQEARLRCSPMKGHSHVYWYRQLPEEGLKFMVYLQKENIIDESGMPKERFSAEFPKEGPSILRIQQVVRGDSAAYFCASSPWVGELFFGSGTQLSVL.

J is TRBJ2-7 and V is TRBV5-1, with TRBD2 matching over 12 bases. CDR3 length equals 15 residues. CDR1 and CDR2 from the germline V gene are SGHRS and YFSETQ. Trimming cost V 4 bases and J 4 bases; bases outside gene matches: 6. The CDR3 region is CASSPRLAGVYEQYF. In nucleotides, the CDR3 is TGCGCCAGCAGCCCCCGACTAGCGGGAGTGTACGAGCAGTACTTC.

The CDR3 region is CASSFYRTGLGSYTEAFF. The CDR3 DNA reads as TGCGCCAGCAGCTTCTACAGGACAGGTCTGGGTTCCTACACTGAAGCTTTCTTT. V is TRBV5-1 and J is TRBJ1-1; 7 bases are a match to TRBD1. V was pared by 2 bases and J by 3 bases, with 16 bases of the junction left unmatched. The germline V gene encodes CDR1 SGHRS and CDR2 YFSETQ. The CDR3 contains 18 residues. Variable domain in full (rest from reference TRBV5-1 and TRBJ1-1): KAGVTQTPRYLIKTRGQQVTLSCSPISGHRSVSWYQQTPGQGLQFLFEYFSETQRNKGNFPGRFSGRQFSNSRSEMNVSTLELGDSALYLCASSFYRTGLGSYTEAFFGQGTRLTVV.

The chain carries TRBV28 and TRBJ2-2, with a possible D match to TRBD2 (5 bases). Germline V gene lookup returns CDR1 MDHEN and CDR2 SYDVKM. The germline V and J ends were trimmed by 7 bases and 4 bases, with 19 bases remaining between them. The CDR3 runs to 16 residues. CDR3 in DNA: TGTGCCAGCACTCCTCCCGTGGTAGCGCGCACCGGGGAGCTGTTTTTT. Translation gives CASTPPVVARTGELFF.

The V and J genes are TRBV30 and TRBJ2-1, with D tentatively TRBD2 (5 bases). Germline-derived CDR1 and CDR2 are GTSNPN and SVGIG (reference sequence). V lost 0 bases and J 6 bases, leaving 9 bases between the germline ends. This CDR3 region has 13 residues. CDR3 loop: CAWSVRAANEQFF. CDR3 bases: TGTGCCTGGAGTGTACGAGCGGCCAATGAGCAGTTCTTC.

The CDR3 here is CASSESRPNTGELFF. CDR3 nucleotides: TGTGCCAGCAGTGAAAGCAGGCCGAACACCGGGGAGCTGTTTTTT. The rearrangement joins TRBV25-1 to TRBJ2-2; no reliable D call. The ends were cut back, 2 bases at V and 0 bases at J, with 7 bases in the middle. The CDR3 is made up of 15 amino acids. Germline-derived CDR1 and CDR2 are MGHDK and SYGVNS.

V gene TRBV25-1 combines with J gene TRBJ1-4, with D unclear. The CDR3 length is 14 residues. CDR1 is MGHDK, CDR2 SYGVNS, per germline. Trimming stripped 4 bases from V and 3 bases from J, with 9 bases between. CDR3 DNA sequence: TGTGCCAGCAGTGGGACTCGCCCTAATGAAAAACTGTTTTTT. It yields the protein CASSGTRPNEKLFF.

The genes are TRBV2 and TRBJ1-1; 7 bases are a match to TRBD1. V shed 6 bases, J shed 0 bases, and the junction held 7 bases outside the gene matches. Germline assignment: CDR1 SNHLY and CDR2 FYNNEI. This CDR3 region has 15 residues. CDR3 DNA sequence: TGTGCCAGCAGCAGGGGACAGTCAATGAACACTGAAGCTTTCTTT. Its protein is CASSRGQSMNTEAFF.

This chain joins TRBV5-1 and TRBJ2-2; 7 bases line up with TRBD1. The V gene end was trimmed by 2 bases and the J gene end by 1 base; junction bases not matched to a gene: 14. Looked up from germline, CDR1 is SGHRS and CDR2 is YFSETQ. The length of the CDR3 is 19 residues. The CDR3 sequence is CASSLMTGRFGGNTGELFF. CDR3 coding DNA: TGCGCCAGCAGCTTAATGACAGGGAGATTTGGCGGGAACACCGGGGAGCTGTTTTTT.

The chain recombines TRBV7-8 with TRBJ2-5; weak D call: TRBD2 (6 bases). Per germline, CDR1 SGHVS and CDR2 FQNEAQ. This CDR3 is built from 15 residues. V was clipped by 5 bases and J by 2 bases, with 15 bases between them. Here the CDR3 DNA reads TGTGCCAGCAGCGCCCACAGTGGGGGGCAAGAGACCCAGTACTTC. This encodes CASSAHSGGQETQYF.

The rearrangement uses TRBV28 and TRBJ1-3; 7 bases are shared with TRBD1. Germline V gene data show CDR1 as MDHEN and CDR2 as SYDVKM. The ends lost 5 bases at V and 7 bases at J; junction bases unmatched: 11. This CDR3 spans 15 amino acids. The CDR3 loop reads CASSLNGQVPNTIYF. The DNA for the CDR3 is TGTGCCAGCAGTCTCAATGGACAGGTACCTAACACCATATATTTT. The whole variable domain, remainder taken from reference TRBV28 and TRBJ1-3, is DVKVTQSSRYLVKRTGEKVFLECVQDMDHENMFWYRQDPGLGLRLIYFSYDVKMKEKGDIPEGYSVSREKKERFSLILESASTNQTSMYLCASSLNGQVPNTIYFGEGSWLTVV.

The chain combines TRBV7-8 with TRBJ1-5; TRBD1 matches 11 bases. This CDR3 has 18 amino acids. The J segment lost 6 bases and the V segment lost 1 base, leaving 11 bases of the junction unmatched. Germline CDR1 SGHVS, CDR2 FQNEAQ. CDR3 residues: CASSLDPWTGGLGQPQHF. CDR3 DNA sequence: TGTGCCAGCAGCTTAGATCCCTGGACAGGGGGCCTAGGTCAGCCCCAGCATTTT.

J is TRBJ2-1 and V is TRBV18, with D perhaps TRBD1 (6 bases). Trimming left V 0 bases short and J 9 bases short, with 12 bases between. This CDR3 is 14 amino acids long. Germline CDR1 reads KGHSH; CDR2 reads LQKENI. CDR3 bases: TGTGCCAGCTCACCACCGGCCAGGGGAATTGAGCAGTTCTTC. Its protein product is CASSPPARGIEQFF.

J is TRBJ1-5 and V is TRBV7-9; tentatively, D is TRBD1 (6 bases). The CDR3 covers 14 residues. The V and J ends lost 2 bases and 2 bases respectively, with 7 bases between them. Looked up from germline, CDR1 is SEHNR and CDR2 is FQNEAQ (reference sequence). The CDR3 loop reads CASSLSGGNQPQHF. The CDR3 region has the DNA TGTGCCAGCAGCTTATCAGGGGGCAATCAGCCCCAGCATTTT.

The genes are TRBV5-1 and TRBJ1-2; D remains ambiguous. The CDR3 is made up of 13 amino acids. Trimming took off 0 bases at V and 8 bases at J, with 11 bases between the two ends. Looked up from germline, CDR1 is SGHRS and CDR2 is YFSETQ. The CDR3 sequence is CASSLDGMRGYTF. The CDR3 nucleotides read TGCGCCAGCAGCTTGGACGGGATGCGGGGCTACACCTTC.

This chain links TRBV10-1 with TRBJ2-5; possible D gene TRBD2, 6 bases. Trimming removed 0 bases at V and 5 bases at J, with 13 bases between. CDR3 length equals 15 residues. Germline-derived CDR1 and CDR2 are WNHNN and SYGVQD (reference sequence). The CDR3 is CASSESSSGRETQYF. CDR3 DNA sequence: TGCGCCAGCAGTGAGTCGAGTAGCGGCAGGGAGACCCAGTACTTC.

The count of this clone is one. The gene calls are TRBV5-1 and TRBJ1-2; TRBD1 is a possible D gene (6 bases). The V and J ends lost 0 bases and 0 bases respectively, with 6 bases between them. CDR1 SGHRS and CDR2 YFSETQ come from the germline V gene. This CDR3 spans 14 amino acids. The CDR3 sequence is CASSLGDTNYGYTF. The DNA of the CDR3 is TGCGCCAGCAGCTTGGGGGACACTAACTATGGCTACACCTTC. Drawing the rest from reference TRBV5-1 and TRBJ1-2, the complete variable domain is KAGVTQTPRYLIKTRGQQVTLSCSPISGHRSVSWYQQTPGQGLQFLFEYFSETQRNKGNFPGRFSGRQFSNSRSEMNVSTLELGDSALYLCASSLGDTNYGYTFGSGTRLTVV.

The chain has TRBV2 and TRBJ1-1; TRBD1 might be the D (6 bases). V dropped 6 bases and J dropped 0 bases, with 11 bases sitting between them. This CDR3 has 14 residues. Germline V CDR1 and CDR2: SNHLY, FYNNEI. The CDR3 loop reads CASRAQGMNTEAFF. DNA of the CDR3: TGTGCCAGCAGGGCACAGGGTATGAACACTGAAGCTTTCTTT.

The chain employs TRBV28 and TRBJ2-7, with 12 bases aligning to TRBD2. From germline, CDR1 is MDHEN and CDR2 SYDVKM. Unmatched junction bases numbered 9, after V lost 7 bases and J lost 5 bases. The CDR3 is 15 amino acids. The CDR3 DNA reads TGTGCCAGCACCCACGGAACTAGCGGGAGGAACGAGCAGTACTTC. Amino acid sequence: CASTHGTSGRNEQYF.

The gene calls are TRBV14 and TRBJ2-1; D is perhaps TRBD2 (5 bases). The germline gives CDR1 SGHDN, CDR2 FVKESK. There are 14 residues in the CDR3. With 0 bases removed from V and 9 bases from J, the gap between germline ends came to 12 bases. Here the CDR3 DNA reads TGTGCCAGCAGCCAAGATGGTGGGAGAGTTGAGCAGTTCTTC. Translated: CASSQDGGRVEQFF.

The chain carries TRBV23-1 and TRBJ1-5; TRBD1 might be the D (6 bases). TRBV23-1 is placed among ORFs of uncertain function. There are 18 residues in the CDR3. The V gene lost 1 base and the J gene lost 3 bases, with 19 bases spanning the gap. The CDR3 DNA follows: TGCGCCAGCAGTCAATGGGTGGGGGCCCAACAGACCAATCAGCCCCAGCATTTT. It encodes CASSQWVGAQQTNQPQHF.

The CDR3 DNA follows: TGTGCCAGCAGCTTAGTTGCCGGGGGCTCCTACGAGCAGTACTTC. Translation gives CASSLVAGGSYEQYF. The chain combines TRBV7-2 with TRBJ2-7; the D gene is possibly TRBD2 (6 bases). Germline-derived CDR1 and CDR2 are SGHTA and FQGNSA. V lost 1 base, J lost 0 bases, and 10 bases lay in between. This CDR3 is 15 amino acids long. The full variable domain, in which reference TRBV7-2 and TRBJ2-7 provide the parts outside the CDR3, is GAGVSQSPSNKVTEKGKDVELRCDPISGHTALYWYRQSLGQGLEFLIYFQGNSAPDKSGLPSDRFSAERTGGSVSTLTIQRTQQEDSAVYLCASSLVAGGSYEQYFGPGTRLTVT.

This chain joins TRBV19 and TRBJ2-2, with 8 bases fitting TRBD2. The CDR3 contains 16 residues. From germline, CDR1 is LNHDA and CDR2 SQIVND (reference sequence). V gave up 7 bases and J gave up 8 bases; unmatched junction bases: 15. In DNA form, the CDR3 reads TGTGCCAGTATCCCCCCGGGACTAGAGGCACGGGGGGAGCTGTTTTTT. Translation gives CASIPPGLEARGELFF.